One sample yielded the 17 T cell receptor beta chains listed below, sequenced in a study of shared clonotypes between healthy human individuals. Measured with immunoSEQ multiplex PCR; TCRdb has only the in-frame clones, and not every one. The sample consists of about 1.1 million clones, around three quarters of them appearing once. Input material: memory CD4+ T cells from PBMCs. Subset reported: CD45RA-negative fraction. These receptor sequences come from a man between 18 and 35 years old in good health. Some clones in this sample may be carry-over from other donors' samples.

This clone was detected only a few times. The chain uses TRBV10-3 and TRBJ1-3; D not certain. V lost 8 bases and J 4 bases, leaving 9 bases between the germline ends. Looked up from germline, CDR1 is ENHRY and CDR2 is SYGVKD. This CDR3 region has 12 residues. The CDR3 is CAIDGGGNTIYF. DNA of the CDR3: TGTGCCATCGACGGTGGAGGAAACACCATATATTTT.

This rearrangement joins TRBV6-6 to TRBJ1-2; tentatively, D is TRBD1 (5 bases). The V end lost 6 bases, the J end lost 3 bases, and 20 bases lay between the germline ends. This CDR3 is built from 16 residues. CDR1 is MNHNY and CDR2 is SVGAGI in the germline V gene (reference sequence). The CDR3 protein is CASSIVGPQGYYGYTF. The CDR3 DNA is TGTGCCAGCAGCATTGTTGGGCCCCAGGGCTACTATGGCTACACCTTC.

V usage is TRBV2 and J usage is TRBJ1-1; TRBD1 aligns across 9 bases. There are 14 residues in the CDR3. The ends lost 6 bases at V and 4 bases at J; junction bases unmatched: 6. Germline values: CDR1 SNHLY, CDR2 FYNNEI. DNA for the CDR3: TGTGCCAGCAGGGAGGACAGGGGCCCCACTGAAGCTTTCTTT. Translating it yields CASREDRGPTEAFF.

The chain employs TRBV5-1 and TRBJ2-1; the D is unclear. CDR3 size: 14 residues. V dropped 4 bases and J dropped 6 bases, with 14 bases sitting between them. The germline V gene has CDR1 SGHRS and CDR2 YFSETQ. For the CDR3, the DNA is TGCGCCAGCAGCCTCCGACCCCAAGGCAATGAGCAGTTCTTC. Protein: CASSLRPQGNEQFF.

This clone has a handful of counts. The chain recombines TRBV10-3 with TRBJ1-2, with TRBD1 as a possible D gene (5 bases). Trimming took off 3 bases at V and 3 bases at J, with 17 bases between the two ends. Looked up from germline, CDR1 is ENHRY and CDR2 is SYGVKD. CDR3 length: 16 residues. This chain's CDR3 is CAISDSGGGSDYGYTF. CDR3 nucleotides: TGTGCCATCAGTGATTCGGGCGGGGGATCGGACTATGGCTACACCTTC.

V usage is TRBV27 and J usage is TRBJ2-7; possible D gene TRBD1, 6 bases. Trimming took 3 bases from V and 1 from J, leaving 16 bases between them. Germline-derived CDR1 and CDR2 are MNHEY and SMNVEV (reference sequence). This CDR3 is 16 amino acids long. The chain's CDR3 is CASSFRLDSKSYEQYF. DNA of the CDR3: TGTGCCAGCAGTTTTAGGTTGGACAGCAAATCCTACGAGCAGTACTTC.

There are many counts of this clone. J is TRBJ2-3 and V is TRBV21-1; the D segment call TRBD2 is taken from the table without a DNA check. TRBV21-1 is marked as a pseudogene. The CDR3 is 16 residues long. The CDR3, as DNA: TGTGCCAGCAGCAAAGCGAGTCTAGCGGGAGACGATACGCAGTATTTT. It translates to CASSKASLAGDDTQYF.

This clone was seen more than once but under ten times. The rearrangement joins TRBV10-2 to TRBJ1-5; maybe TRBD1 (6 bases). V lost 5 bases to trimming and J lost 3 bases, with 11 bases between them. CDR1 and CDR2 (germline): WSHSY, SAAADI. This CDR3 contains 14 residues. The CDR3 here is CASSQGHNNQPQHF. The CDR3 bases are TGCGCCAGCAGTCAGGGACACAACAATCAGCCCCAGCATTTT.

This clone was counted a few times. The rearrangement links TRBV2 to TRBJ1-2; unclear D gene. The CDR3 loop spans 13 amino acids. Germline values: CDR1 SNHLY, CDR2 FYNNEI. The V gene lost 4 bases and the J gene lost 5 bases, with 11 bases spanning the gap. This CDR3 is CASSAESRYGYTF. The DNA for the CDR3 is TGTGCCAGCAGTGCAGAAAGTCGGTATGGCTACACCTTC.

V and J are TRBV7-9 and TRBJ1-5, with no clear D. The germline CDR1 and CDR2 sequences are SEHNR and FQNEAQ (reference sequence). The CDR3 has 13 residues. V lost 1 base to trimming and J lost 7 bases, with 8 bases between them. CDR3 protein: CASSLGEGQPQHF. The CDR3 DNA follows: TGTGCCAGCAGCTTAGGGGAAGGGCAGCCCCAGCATTTT. The complete variable domain, with remaining parts taken from reference TRBV7-9 and TRBJ1-5, reads DTGVSQNPRHKITKRGQNVTFRCDPISEHNRLYWYRQTLGQGPEFLTYFQNEAQLEKSRLLSDRFSAERPKGSFSTLEIQRTEQGDSAMYLCASSLGEGQPQHFGDGTRLSIL.

The gene calls are TRBV5-1 and TRBJ2-7; D is uncertain. Germline CDR1 reads SGHRS; CDR2 reads YFSETQ. The CDR3 has 14 residues. V was clipped by 0 bases and J by 1 base, with 8 bases between them. CDR3 in DNA: TGCGCCAGCAGCTTGGGGTTTCTGTCCTACGAGCAGTACTTC. It is translated as CASSLGFLSYEQYF. Full variable domain (remainder filled in from reference TRBV5-1 and TRBJ2-7): KAGVTQTPRYLIKTRGQQVTLSCSPISGHRSVSWYQQTPGQGLQFLFEYFSETQRNKGNFPGRFSGRQFSNSRSEMNVSTLELGDSALYLCASSLGFLSYEQYFGPGTRLTVT.

V gene TRBV19 combines with J gene TRBJ1-5, with TRBD1 as a possible D gene (6 bases). Germline CDR1 LNHDA, CDR2 SQIVND (reference sequence). Trimming pared 1 base from V and 7 bases from J, leaving 11 bases between. CDR3 size: 14 residues. The CDR3 loop is CASSIVGAKQPQHF. The CDR3 DNA is TGTGCCAGTAGTATAGTGGGGGCTAAGCAGCCCCAGCATTTT.

This sequence joins TRBV11-2 and TRBJ2-3, with 11 positions matching TRBD2. This CDR3 is built from 18 residues. The V segment lost 5 bases and the J segment 1 base; nucleotides outside the gene matches: 11. Germline CDR1 and CDR2: SGHAT and FQNNGV. This CDR3 reads CASSPAWGTSGRTDTQYF. The DNA of the CDR3 is TGTGCCAGCAGCCCCGCCTGGGGGACTAGCGGTCGCACAGATACGCAGTATTTT. Looking up the rest from reference TRBV11-2 and TRBJ2-3 gives the full variable domain: EAGVAQSPRYKIIEKRQSVAFWCNPISGHATLYWYQQILGQGPKLLIQFQNNGVVDDSQLPKDRFSAERLKGVDSTLKIQPAKLEDSAVYLCASSPAWGTSGRTDTQYFGPGTRLTVL.

The chain recombines TRBV27 with TRBJ2-7; 8 nucleotides agree with TRBD1. The CDR3 has 12 residues. In germline, CDR1 is MNHEY, CDR2 SMNVEV (reference sequence). V was pared by 7 bases and J by 12 bases, with 11 bases of the junction left unmatched. CDR3 DNA sequence: TGTGCCAGCACCCAGAGGACAGGGCCCCCGTACTTC. Its protein product is CASTQRTGPPYF.

The V and J genes are TRBV5-1 and TRBJ1-5, with 10 bases lining up with TRBD1. This CDR3 contains 16 residues. Per germline, CDR1 SGHRS and CDR2 YFSETQ. V lost 3 bases, J lost 4 bases, and 7 bases stayed unmatched. The chain's CDR3 is CASSYGTGDKNQPQHF. DNA for the CDR3: TGCGCCAGCAGCTATGGGACAGGGGATAAGAATCAGCCCCAGCATTTT. The full variable domain, with the rest looked up from reference TRBV5-1 and TRBJ1-5, is KAGVTQTPRYLIKTRGQQVTLSCSPISGHRSVSWYQQTPGQGLQFLFEYFSETQRNKGNFPGRFSGRQFSNSRSEMNVSTLELGDSALYLCASSYGTGDKNQPQHFGDGTRLSIL.

The chain employs TRBV28 and TRBJ2-7; TRBD2 matches at 11 bases. This CDR3 comprises 12 residues. Germline loops: CDR1 MDHEN, CDR2 SYDVKM. The ends lost 5 bases at V and 12 bases at J; junction bases unmatched: 6. The CDR3 region is CASSRPGLAAYF. Here the CDR3 DNA reads TGTGCCAGCAGTCGGCCGGGACTAGCGGCGTACTTC.

Comments on this clone: This may come from a read error, since a much larger clone is one base off. This rearrangement joins TRBV11-2 to TRBJ2-5; D not certain. The DNA end lines up better with TRBJ2-7; the J call may be wrong. Germline CDR1 reads SGHAT; CDR2 reads FQNNGV. The CDR3 runs 12 residues. The CDR3 is CASSDKGYEQYF. The CDR3 DNA sequence: TGTGCCAGCAGCGACAAGGGTTACGAGCAGTACTTC.